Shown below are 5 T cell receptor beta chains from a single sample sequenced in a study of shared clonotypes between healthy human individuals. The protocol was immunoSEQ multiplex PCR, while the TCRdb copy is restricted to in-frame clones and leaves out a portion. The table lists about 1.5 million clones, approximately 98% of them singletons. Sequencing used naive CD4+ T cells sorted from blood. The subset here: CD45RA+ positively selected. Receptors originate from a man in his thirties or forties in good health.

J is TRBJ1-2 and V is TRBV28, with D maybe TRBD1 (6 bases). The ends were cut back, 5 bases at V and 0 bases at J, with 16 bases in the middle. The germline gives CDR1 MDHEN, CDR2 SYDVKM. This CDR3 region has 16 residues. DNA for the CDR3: TGTGCCAGCAGTATTGGCGGGACAACGGCTAACTATGGCTACACCTTC. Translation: CASSIGGTTANYGYTF.

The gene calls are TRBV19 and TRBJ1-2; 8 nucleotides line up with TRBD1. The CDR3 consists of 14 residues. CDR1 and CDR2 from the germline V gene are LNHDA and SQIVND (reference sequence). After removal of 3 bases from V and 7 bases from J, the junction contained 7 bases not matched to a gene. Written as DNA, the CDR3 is TGTGCCAGTAGTATCTCAGGGGGCGCGTCTGGCTACACCTTC. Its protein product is CASSISGGASGYTF.

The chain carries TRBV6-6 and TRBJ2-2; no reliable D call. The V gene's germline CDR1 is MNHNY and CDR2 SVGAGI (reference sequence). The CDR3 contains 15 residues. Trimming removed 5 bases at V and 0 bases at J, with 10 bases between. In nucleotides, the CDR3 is TGTGCCAGCAGTCAGGACCGATCGAACACCGGGGAGCTGTTTTTT. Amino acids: CASSQDRSNTGELFF.

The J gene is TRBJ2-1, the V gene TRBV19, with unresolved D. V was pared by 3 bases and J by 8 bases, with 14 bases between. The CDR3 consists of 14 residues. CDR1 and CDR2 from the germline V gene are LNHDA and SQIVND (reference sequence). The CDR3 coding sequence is TGTGCCAGTAGTATGTTCCCGCGCCTTTATGAGCAGTTCTTC. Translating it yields CASSMFPRLYEQFF.

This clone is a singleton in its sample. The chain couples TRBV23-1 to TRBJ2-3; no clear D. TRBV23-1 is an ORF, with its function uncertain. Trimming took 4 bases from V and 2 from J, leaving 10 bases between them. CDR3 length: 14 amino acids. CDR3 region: CASSPRAVTDTQYF. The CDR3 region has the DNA TGCGCCAGCAGTCCTAGGGCAGTCACAGATACGCAGTATTTT.